This T cell receptor beta chain was recovered during a study of T cells in Graves' hyperthyroidism and ophthalmopathy. Study findings and constraints: Using 13 V-J features, a model discriminated ophthalmopathy from stable hyperthyroidism. Within blood appeared most thyroid clonotypes that had expanded above 0.001.

Trimming took 2 bases from V and 0 from J, leaving 14 bases between them. This CDR3 region has 18 residues. Per the germline V gene, CDR1 is MDHEN and CDR2 is SYDVKM. This clonotype has ten or more counts. Its matching antigen is unknown. Amplification yielded TCR beta CDR3 regions, with RNA transcripts as the source. An initial round of RT-PCR targeting the TCR CDR3 relied on the HTBI primer set. MiXCR was run by TCRdb on the multiplex PCR reads, yielding one entry per CDR3 protein. The sample yields 300,000 to 450,000 distinct CDR3 sequences, more than 14% seen once. What was sequenced was blood. This receptor was obtained from a woman aged 25 to 39 with Graves' ophthalmopathy. The genes are TRBV28 and TRBJ1-6; D may be TRBD1 (5 bases). CDR3 sequence (DNA): TGTGCCAGCAGTTTACCCCTCAGGGCAAGCTCCTATAATTCACCCCTCCACTTT. Residues: CASSLPLRASSYNSPLHF. The full variable domain, completed using reference TRBV28 and TRBJ1-6, is DVKVTQSSRYLVKRTGEKVFLECVQDMDHENMFWYRQDPGLGLRLIYFSYDVKMKEKGDIPEGYSVSREKKERFSLILESASTNQTSMYLCASSLPLRASSYNSPLHFGNGTRLTVT.